This T cell receptor beta chain was sequenced during a study of T cell repertoires in cytomegalovirus infection. Across the study: An indication of both CMV infection and matching HLA type came from public TCR beta signatures. Study-wide results and caveats: Summed public TCR beta family frequency identified CMV carriers bearing the relevant HLA. Across the ex vivo response, the dominant clonotypes were HLA-C-restricted CMV-specific TCR beta clonotypes.

TCRdb re-called the reads with MiXCR, one entry per CDR3 protein. The sample lists roughly 720,000 distinct CDR3 sequences; about 40% were seen once. This clonotype was seen only a few times. Its target is unknown. This CDR3 is 14 amino acids long. Germline V gives CDR1 SEHNR, CDR2 FQNEAQ (reference sequence). Trimming removed 5 bases at V and 1 base at J, with 12 bases between. The sample was PBMCs. The chain links TRBV7-9 to TRBJ2-7; D is undetermined. The sequence came from a human donor in good health (CMV status not recorded). Some clones in this sample may be carry-over from other donors' samples. CDR3 bases: TGTGCCAGCAGCCGCCCAGTAATATCCTACGAGCAGTACTTC. Translated, it gives CASSRPVISYEQYF.